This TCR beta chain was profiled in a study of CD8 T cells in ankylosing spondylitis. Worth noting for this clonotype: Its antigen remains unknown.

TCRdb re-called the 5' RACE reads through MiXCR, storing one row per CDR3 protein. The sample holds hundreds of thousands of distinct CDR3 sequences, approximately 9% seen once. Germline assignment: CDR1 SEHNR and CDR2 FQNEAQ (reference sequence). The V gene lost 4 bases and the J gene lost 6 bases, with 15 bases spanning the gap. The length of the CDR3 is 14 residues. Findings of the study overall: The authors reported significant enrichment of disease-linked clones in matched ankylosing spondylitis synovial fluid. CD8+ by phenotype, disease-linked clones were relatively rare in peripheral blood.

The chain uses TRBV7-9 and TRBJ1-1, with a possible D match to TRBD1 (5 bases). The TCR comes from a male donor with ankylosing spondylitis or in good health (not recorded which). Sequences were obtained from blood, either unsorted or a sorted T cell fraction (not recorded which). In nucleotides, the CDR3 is TGTGCCAGCAGCTCCGGACAAGCCTACGCTGAAGCTTTCTTT. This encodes CASSSGQAYAEAFF. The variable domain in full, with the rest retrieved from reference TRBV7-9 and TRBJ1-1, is DTGVSQNPRHKITKRGQNVTFRCDPISEHNRLYWYRQTLGQGPEFLTYFQNEAQLEKSRLLSDRFSAERPKGSFSTLEIQRTEQGDSAMYLCASSSGQAYAEAFFGQGTRLTVV.